This T cell receptor (beta chain) was recorded in a study of monozygotic twins with cystic fibrosis. The assay was immunoSEQ multiplex PCR, and TCRdb's table has in-frame clones only and misses some. The sample shows around 23,000 clones, approximately 90% of them seen only once. Study-wide results and limits: J usage was most co-twin-similar in 8 of 16 pairs, V in 13. The repertoire was suggested to be naive-dominated, clonality median around 0.01. Nucleotide-identical clonotype sharing was significantly higher within monozygotic CF twin pairs than between unrelated CF individuals.

Trimming removed 3 bases from V and 1 base from J, with 13 bases in between. Per the germline V gene, CDR1 is SGDLS and CDR2 is YYNGEE. CDR3 size: 15 residues. To note about this clone: Its antigen is unidentified.

J is TRBJ1-2 and V is TRBV9, with D hard to call. Sequencing input: blood. This sequence was found in a girl aged 2-9 years with cystic fibrosis. CDR3 coding DNA: TGTGCCAGCAGCGCCCGAGGGCAAGTTAACTATGGCTACACCTTC. It codes for CASSARGQVNYGYTF.